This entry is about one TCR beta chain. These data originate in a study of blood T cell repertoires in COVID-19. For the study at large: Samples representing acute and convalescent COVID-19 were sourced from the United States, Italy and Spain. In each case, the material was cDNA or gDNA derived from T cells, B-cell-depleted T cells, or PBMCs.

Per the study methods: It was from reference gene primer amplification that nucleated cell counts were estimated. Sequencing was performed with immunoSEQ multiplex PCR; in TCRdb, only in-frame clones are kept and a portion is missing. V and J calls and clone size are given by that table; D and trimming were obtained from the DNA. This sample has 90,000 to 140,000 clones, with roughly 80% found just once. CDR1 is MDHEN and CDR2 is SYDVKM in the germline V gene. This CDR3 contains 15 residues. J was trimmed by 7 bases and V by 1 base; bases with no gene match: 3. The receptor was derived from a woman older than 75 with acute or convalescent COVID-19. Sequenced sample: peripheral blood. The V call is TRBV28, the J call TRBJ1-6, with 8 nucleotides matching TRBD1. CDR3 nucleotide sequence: TGTGCCAGCAGTTTATCCGGACAGGGAAATTCACCCCTCCACTTT. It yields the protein CASSLSGQGNSPLHF.